The clone carrying this T cell receptor (beta chain) was detected ten times or more. What it recognizes is unknown. Time point described: sample taken at primary tumor resection. The sample belongs to a study of spatial heterogeneity in lung cancer. Overall study: Sequencing consistently turned up more beta-chain sequences than alpha-chain sequences. The study's findings and limits: Higher tumor mutation counts went along with higher counts of expanded intratumoral alpha and beta TCRs.

This CDR3 has 10 amino acids. V was cut by 6 bases and J by 6 bases, with 6 bases left in between. Germline CDR1 and CDR2: SQVTM and ANQGSEA. TCRdb ran MiXCR on the 5' RACE reads and lists one entry per CDR3 protein. This table holds about 9,200 distinct CDR3 sequences, 5% found once. The sequencing used lung tumor tissue, collected at surgery. This receptor was taken from a female donor with early-stage non-small cell lung cancer. The chain combines TRBV29-1 with TRBJ2-4, with D uncertain. As DNA, the CDR3 is TGCAGCGTCCGAGGAAACATTCAGTACTTC. Its translation: CSVRGNIQYF.